This T cell receptor beta chain was documented in a study of shared clonotypes between healthy human individuals. At the level of the study: CD8 memory received one plate per donor, CD8 naive two, CD4 memory three and CD4 naive three. Notes on the study in general: Memory subsets had estimated richness that was generally smaller than that of naive subsets.

Worth noting for this clone: No antigen is known for it.

CD8 cells classed as naive were CD45RO-negative and positively selected for CCR7, excluding terminally differentiated effector memory CD45RA+ cells. All donors were Caucasian adults living in Nashville, Tennessee. Profiling relied on immunoSEQ multiplex PCR, and the TCRdb table lists in-frame clones only, not all of them. The table shows about 2.1 million clones, with around 93% occurring only once. The source material was naive CD8+ T cells from PBMCs. The clonotype originates from a man aged 18 to 29 in good health. Some clones in this sample may be carry-over from other donors' samples.

The CDR3: CASSQLVYTDTQYF. CDR3 nucleotide sequence: TGTGCCAGCAGTCAACTAGTTTACACAGATACGCAGTATTTT. The chain recombines TRBV27 with TRBJ2-3; weak D call: TRBD2 (5 bases). V shed 5 bases and J shed 2 bases, with 11 bases lying between them. The CDR3 is 14 residues long. Germline CDR1 and CDR2: MNHEY and SMNVEV (reference sequence).